These 30 T cell receptor beta chains were all obtained from the same sample, sequenced in a study of fetal regulatory T cell absence and autoimmunity. TCRdb's copy holds only in-frame clones and misses some; the assay was immunoSEQ multiplex PCR. The sample lists about 46,000 clones, about 80% seen once, with about 0.41% in the top ten. The source material was cord blood. Receptor source: a newborn boy with IPEX syndrome.

The CDR3 DNA sequence: TGCGCCAGCAGCTTGTATGTCCGCACTCACGAGCAGTACTTC. Translation: CASSLYVRTHEQYF. The J gene is TRBJ2-7, the V gene TRBV5-1; D is uncertain. The CDR3 extends over 14 amino acids. V was shortened by 1 base and J by 5 bases, with 13 bases between the two germline ends. In germline, CDR1 is SGHRS, CDR2 YFSETQ.

The rearrangement links TRBV6-5 to TRBJ1-5; 7 positions match TRBD1. CDR3 size: 14 residues. V was clipped by 6 bases and J by 3 bases; unmatched bases: 5. Germline V CDR1 and CDR2: MNHEY, SVGAGI. The CDR3 DNA reads as TGTGCCAGCAGACAGGGGAGGGCCAATCAGCCCCAGCATTTT. Protein sequence: CASRQGRANQPQHF.

This chain uses TRBV27 with TRBJ2-3; 9 bases fit TRBD2. This CDR3 has 14 amino acids. Unmatched junction bases numbered 0, after V lost 4 bases and J lost 1 base. Germline-derived CDR1 and CDR2 are MNHEY and SMNVEV (reference sequence). The CDR3 loop is CASSWTSGTDTQYF. CDR3 coding DNA: TGTGCCAGCAGTTGGACTAGCGGCACAGATACGCAGTATTTT.

This rearrangement joins TRBV4-1 to TRBJ2-2; the match to TRBD2 covers 12 bases. V shed 2 bases and J 6 bases; nucleotides not matched to a gene: 4. Germline CDR1 is MGHRA and CDR2 is YSYEKL. CDR3 length: 16 residues. The CDR3 DNA follows: TGCGCCAGCAGCCAACTACTAGCGGGAGGCGCCGGGGAGCTGTTTTTT. Translating it yields CASSQLLAGGAGELFF.

This clone was seen once. The V and J genes are TRBV6-5 and TRBJ2-1; TRBD2 is a possible D gene (6 bases). V was trimmed by 2 bases and J by 5 bases, leaving 10 bases between them. Germline assignment: CDR1 MNHEY and CDR2 SVGAGI. This CDR3 contains 14 residues. CDR3: CASSYAGWHNEQFF. The CDR3 region has the DNA TGTGCCAGCAGTTACGCGGGATGGCACAATGAGCAGTTCTTC.

The chain carries TRBV5-1 and TRBJ2-1; D is possibly TRBD1 (5 bases). Per germline, CDR1 SGHRS and CDR2 YFSETQ. V lost 0 bases and J lost 10, with 11 bases in between. CDR3 length equals 13 residues. CDR3 coding DNA: TGCGCCAGCAGCTTGGGGGGCCGGCTGGAGCAGTTCTTC. Amino acids: CASSLGGRLEQFF. The complete variable domain, with remaining parts taken from reference TRBV5-1 and TRBJ2-1, reads KAGVTQTPRYLIKTRGQQVTLSCSPISGHRSVSWYQQTPGQGLQFLFEYFSETQRNKGNFPGRFSGRQFSNSRSEMNVSTLELGDSALYLCASSLGGRLEQFFGPGTRLTVL.

V gene TRBV30 combines with J gene TRBJ2-7; 7 nucleotides line up with TRBD1. J gave up 6 bases and V 0 bases, and 8 bases lay outside the gene matches. The CDR3 totals 14 residues. Germline values: CDR1 GTSNPN, CDR2 SVGIG (reference sequence). In DNA, the CDR3 is TGTGCCTGGAGTGTACGGAGACAGGGACCCGAGCAGTACTTC. Translation: CAWSVRRQGPEQYF.

The rearrangement links TRBV4-3 to TRBJ2-3, with 7 bases fitting TRBD2. Germline V lookup: CDR1 LGHNA, CDR2 YSLEER. This CDR3 has 15 amino acids. The J segment lost 1 base and the V segment lost 4 bases, leaving 5 bases of the junction unmatched. CDR3 residues: CASSLRGDGTDTQYF. The DNA of the CDR3 is TGCGCCAGCAGCCTCCGGGGGGATGGCACAGATACGCAGTATTTT.

The gene calls are TRBV5-1 and TRBJ2-2; 8 bases map to TRBD1. The CDR3 covers 16 residues. V was clipped by 2 bases and J by 0 bases; unmatched bases: 3. Germline V gene data show CDR1 as SGHRS and CDR2 as YFSETQ. The CDR3, as DNA: TGCGCCAGCAGCTTAAACAGGGGGGCGAACACCGGGGAGCTGTTTTTT. Protein product: CASSLNRGANTGELFF.

This chain uses TRBV19 with TRBJ2-3; 9 nucleotides align to TRBD2. Germline V gives CDR1 LNHDA, CDR2 SQIVND (reference sequence). This CDR3 has 15 residues. V shed 1 base and J 1 base; nucleotides not matched to a gene: 0. The CDR3 DNA follows: TGTGCCAGTAGTATAGGGACTAGCGGCACAGATACGCAGTATTTT. Amino acids: CASSIGTSGTDTQYF. The full variable domain, in which reference TRBV19 and TRBJ2-3 provide the parts outside the CDR3, is DGGITQSPKYLFRKEGQNVTLSCEQNLNHDAMYWYRQDPGQGLRLIYYSQIVNDFQKGDIAEGYSVSREKKESFPLTVTSAQKNPTAFYLCASSIGTSGTDTQYFGPGTRLTVL.

Of note for this clone: Other DNA sequences in the same sample also yield this CDR3. This chain uses TRBV5-1 with TRBJ2-7, with 9 bases fitting TRBD2. The CDR3 spans 15 residues. V dropped 0 bases and J dropped 1; count of bases not matched to a gene: 2. The germline CDR1 and CDR2 sequences are SGHRS and YFSETQ. CDR3 in amino acids: CASSLALAGSYEQYF. CDR3 DNA: TGCGCCAGCAGCTTGGCCCTAGCGGGGTCCTACGAGCAGTACTTC.

The CDR3 DNA sequence: TGTGCCAGCAGCCCCCCTGGGTGGGAGAGGAACTATGGCTACACCTTC. The encoded protein is CASSPPGWERNYGYTF. The V gene is TRBV7-9, the J gene TRBJ1-2; no firm D call. Germline-derived CDR1 and CDR2 are SEHNR and FQNEAQ (reference sequence). This CDR3 has 16 amino acids. Trimming shortened V by 5 bases and J by 2 bases, and 18 bases separated the two germline ends.

The chain couples TRBV11-2 to TRBJ2-7; no definite D call. Germline assignment: CDR1 SGHAT and CDR2 FQNNGV. This CDR3 has 18 residues. V lost 0 bases and J 2 bases, leaving 20 bases between the germline ends. In DNA, the CDR3 is TGTGCCAGCAGCTTAGAATTGGGTGGGCCCCTTTTACCCTACGAGCAGTACTTC. Translated, it gives CASSLELGGPLLPYEQYF.

The rearrangement uses TRBV6-1 and TRBJ1-2, with a possible D match to TRBD1 (6 bases). The CDR3 covers 11 residues. Germline V CDR1 and CDR2: MNHNS, SASEGT. V lost 5 bases and J lost 8, with 9 bases in between. The CDR3 region is CASSYGGGYTF. CDR3 DNA sequence: TGTGCCAGCAGTTACGGGGGCGGCTACACCTTC.

This clone was recorded once. V and J are TRBV6-5 and TRBJ2-4; 8 nucleotides match TRBD1. J was trimmed by 6 bases and V by 6 bases; bases with no gene match: 7. Germline CDR1 is MNHEY and CDR2 is SVGAGI. CDR3 size: 14 residues. CDR3: CASSSGTGLNIQYF. The CDR3 coding sequence is TGTGCCAGCAGCTCCGGGACAGGCCTAAACATTCAGTACTTC.

The chain recombines TRBV5-6 with TRBJ2-3, with 9 bases lining up with TRBD2. Germline V gene sequence: CDR1 SGHDT, CDR2 YYEEEE. The V segment lost 3 bases and the J segment 4 bases; nucleotides outside the gene matches: 9. CDR3 length equals 16 residues. The CDR3 sequence: CASSSRLGLAPDTQYF. The CDR3 bases are TGTGCCAGCAGCTCCCGGTTGGGACTAGCTCCAGATACGCAGTATTTT.

This sequence joins TRBV9 and TRBJ2-5, with a weak D call TRBD2 (6 bases). V lost 0 bases and J 5 bases, leaving 14 bases between the germline ends. Germline loops: CDR1 SGDLS, CDR2 YYNGEE. The CDR3 is 15 residues long. The CDR3 is CASSVDGRLGETQYF. CDR3 DNA: TGTGCCAGCAGCGTAGATGGGAGGCTAGGGGAGACCCAGTACTTC.

The chain has TRBV6-5 and TRBJ2-2, with D possibly matching TRBD1 (5 bases). The CDR3 consists of 15 residues. Germline V gene data show CDR1 as MNHEY and CDR2 as SVGAGI. Trimming removed 0 bases from V and 2 bases from J, with 7 bases in between. Written as DNA, the CDR3 is TGTGCCAGCAGTTACTCGCAGGGAAACACCGGGGAGCTGTTTTTT. It yields the protein CASSYSQGNTGELFF.

This clone was counted a few times. The chain is built from TRBV27 and TRBJ2-7; 9 bases align to TRBD1. CDR3 length: 16 amino acids. CDR1 and CDR2 (germline): MNHEY, SMNVEV (reference sequence). V dropped 6 bases and J dropped 2; count of bases not matched to a gene: 11. CDR3: CASSFGTGSLTYEQYF. DNA for the CDR3: TGTGCCAGCAGCTTCGGGACAGGGAGTCTTACCTACGAGCAGTACTTC.

Only a few counts were recorded for this clone. The chain employs TRBV7-6 and TRBJ1-6; D is unresolved. V lost 1 base, J lost 10 bases, and 8 bases lay in between. The CDR3 has 13 amino acids. CDR1 SGHVS and CDR2 FNYEAQ come from the germline V gene. The CDR3 DNA follows: TGTGCCAGCAGCTTAGGTGGGGAATCACCCCTCCACTTT. Amino acids: CASSLGGESPLHF.

Only a few counts were recorded for this clone. The genes are TRBV2 and TRBJ1-5; possible D gene TRBD1, 6 bases. Germline V gene lookup returns CDR1 SNHLY and CDR2 FYNNEI. The CDR3 sequence is 12 residues long. V was pared by 7 bases and J by 3 bases, with 7 bases between. For the CDR3, the DNA is TGTGCCAGCAAGGGACACAATCAGCCCCAGCATTTT. This codes for CASKGHNQPQHF.

The sample holds one count of this clone. This CDR3 reads CASSEWGLAGRTDTQYF. The CDR3 DNA sequence: TGTGCCAGCAGTGAATGGGGACTAGCAGGGCGCACAGATACGCAGTATTTT. V is TRBV6-1 and J is TRBJ2-3, with 9 positions matching TRBD2. J gave up 1 base and V 2 bases, and 7 bases lay outside the gene matches. CDR3 length: 17 amino acids. Per the germline V gene, CDR1 is MNHNS and CDR2 is SASEGT.

V and J are TRBV6-6 and TRBJ1-1; no firm D call. The CDR3 has 12 amino acids. V was clipped by 6 bases and J by 4 bases, with 9 bases between them. Germline CDR1 reads MNHNY; CDR2 reads SVGAGI (reference sequence). The CDR3 sequence is CASRPWGTEAFF. For the CDR3, the DNA is TGTGCCAGCAGACCATGGGGCACTGAAGCTTTCTTT.

This clone turned up a few times. The chain carries TRBV18 and TRBJ2-7; 7 positions agree with TRBD1. Per germline, CDR1 KGHSH and CDR2 LQKENI. Trimming cost V 5 bases and J 2 bases; bases outside gene matches: 6. The CDR3 totals 14 residues. In nucleotides, the CDR3 is TGTGCCAGCTCATCGAGGACAGGAGCCTACGAGCAGTACTTC. This encodes CASSSRTGAYEQYF.

This chain links TRBV6-1 with TRBJ1-1, with a weak D call TRBD1 (6 bases). Trimming removed 0 bases at V and 6 bases at J, with 8 bases between. The CDR3 runs to 13 residues. Germline loops: CDR1 MNHNS, CDR2 SASEGT. The chain's CDR3 is CASSEAGAPEAFF. As DNA, the CDR3 is TGTGCCAGCAGTGAAGCGGGGGCACCTGAAGCTTTCTTT.

This sequence joins TRBV29-1 and TRBJ2-3; TRBD2 matches at 7 bases. Trimming took 5 bases from V and 2 from J; bases not matched to a gene: 10. This CDR3 has 15 amino acids. The germline V gene has CDR1 SQVTM and CDR2 ANQGSEA. This CDR3 is CSVSFRDYSTDTQYF. Written as DNA, the CDR3 is TGCAGCGTTTCTTTCCGGGACTATTCCACAGATACGCAGTATTTT.

V is TRBV7-2 and J is TRBJ1-2, with unresolved D. This CDR3 comprises 15 residues. CDR1 and CDR2 (germline): SGHTA, FQGNSA. V lost 5 bases and J lost 0, with 13 bases in between. The CDR3 region is CASSPPGSSNYGYTF. The CDR3 region has the DNA TGTGCCAGCAGCCCACCGGGATCTTCTAACTATGGCTACACCTTC.

The chain has TRBV11-2 and TRBJ2-5, with D uncertain. Germline assignment: CDR1 SGHAT and CDR2 FQNNGV. The CDR3 sequence is 13 residues long. Deletions cut 2 bases from V and 3 bases from J, with 7 bases between. The CDR3 DNA follows: TGTGCCAGCAGCTTATCGTGGGAAGAGACCCAGTACTTC. It codes for CASSLSWEETQYF.

CDR3 DNA sequence: TGTGCCCTGGGGGGACAGGACGACTACAATGAGCAGTTCTTC. Protein: CALGGQDDYNEQFF. The chain employs TRBV7-9 and TRBJ2-1, with TRBD1 matching over 8 bases. The CDR3 consists of 14 residues. The ends lost 11 bases at V and 3 bases at J; junction bases unmatched: 9. Germline V lookup: CDR1 SEHNR, CDR2 FQNEAQ (reference sequence).

The rearrangement joins TRBV6-1 to TRBJ2-3; unclear D gene. The length of the CDR3 is 16 residues. Deletions cut 1 base from V and 0 bases from J, with 11 bases between. CDR1 and CDR2 from the germline V gene are MNHNS and SASEGT. The CDR3 nucleotides read TGTGCCAGCAGTGAAGATGGGTATAGGAGCACAGATACGCAGTATTTT. Translation: CASSEDGYRSTDTQYF.